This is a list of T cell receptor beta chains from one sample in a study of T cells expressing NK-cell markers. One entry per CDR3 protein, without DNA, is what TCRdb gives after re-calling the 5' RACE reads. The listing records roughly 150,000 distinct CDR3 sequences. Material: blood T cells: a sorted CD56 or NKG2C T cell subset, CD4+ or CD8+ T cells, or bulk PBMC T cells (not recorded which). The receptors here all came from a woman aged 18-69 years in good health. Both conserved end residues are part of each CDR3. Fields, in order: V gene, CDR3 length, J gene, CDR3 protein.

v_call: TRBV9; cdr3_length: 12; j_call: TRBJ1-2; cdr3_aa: CASSPPNYGYTF
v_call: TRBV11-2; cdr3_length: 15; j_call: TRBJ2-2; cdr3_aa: CASSFSQTATGELFF
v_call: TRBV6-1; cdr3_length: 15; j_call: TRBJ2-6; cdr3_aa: CASMLGLHGANVLTF
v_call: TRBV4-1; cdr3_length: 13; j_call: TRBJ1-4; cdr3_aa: CASSPGAGGKLFF
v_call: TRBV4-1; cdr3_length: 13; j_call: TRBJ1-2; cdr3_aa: CASSRIQGAFATF
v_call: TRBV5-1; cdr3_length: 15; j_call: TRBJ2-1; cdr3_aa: CASRPAGGSYNEQFF
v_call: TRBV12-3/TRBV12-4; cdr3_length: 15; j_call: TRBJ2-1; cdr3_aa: CASSLRLAVYNEQFF
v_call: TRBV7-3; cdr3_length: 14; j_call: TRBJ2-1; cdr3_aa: CASSLTIADNEQFF
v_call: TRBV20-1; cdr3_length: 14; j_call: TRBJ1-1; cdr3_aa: CSAEGASGSAEAFF
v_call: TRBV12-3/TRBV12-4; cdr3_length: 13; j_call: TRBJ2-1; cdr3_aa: CASSSPPEREQFF
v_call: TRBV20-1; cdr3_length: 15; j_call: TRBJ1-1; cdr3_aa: CSASGYRALNTEAFF
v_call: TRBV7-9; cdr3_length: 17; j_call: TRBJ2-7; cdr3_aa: CASSSTRGLAGVYEQYF
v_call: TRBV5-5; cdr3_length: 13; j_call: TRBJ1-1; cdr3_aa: CASSLNSDTEAFF
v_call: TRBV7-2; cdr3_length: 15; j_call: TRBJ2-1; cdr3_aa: CASSRDRGTYNEQFF
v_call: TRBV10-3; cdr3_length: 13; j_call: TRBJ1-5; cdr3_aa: CAISRTADQPQHF
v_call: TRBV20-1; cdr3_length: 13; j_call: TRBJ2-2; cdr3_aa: CSAIVPRTGELFF
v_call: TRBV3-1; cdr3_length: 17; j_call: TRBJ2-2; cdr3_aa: CASSQPTGMDFTGELFF
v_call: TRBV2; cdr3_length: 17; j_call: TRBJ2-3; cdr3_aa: CASIARGLSGRTDTQYF
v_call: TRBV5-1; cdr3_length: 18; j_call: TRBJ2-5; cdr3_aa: CASSTGLAGWGNTETQYF
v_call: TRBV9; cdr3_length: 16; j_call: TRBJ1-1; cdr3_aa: CASSVESGGLNTEAFF
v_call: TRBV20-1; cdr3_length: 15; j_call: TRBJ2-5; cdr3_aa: CSARGTSWDDETQYF
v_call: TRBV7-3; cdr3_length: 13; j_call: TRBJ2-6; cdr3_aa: CASSPKGANVLTF
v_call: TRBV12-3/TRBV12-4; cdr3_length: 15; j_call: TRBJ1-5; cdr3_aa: CASSLSPGLYQPQHF
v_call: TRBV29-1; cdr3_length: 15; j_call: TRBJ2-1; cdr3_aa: CSVPKGVRGDNEQFF
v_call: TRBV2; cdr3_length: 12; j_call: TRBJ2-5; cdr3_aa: CASSQVEETQYF
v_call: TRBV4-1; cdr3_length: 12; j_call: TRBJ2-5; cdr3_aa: CASSWNQETQYF
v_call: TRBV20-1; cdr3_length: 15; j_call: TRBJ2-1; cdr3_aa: CSARDRGGLVNEQFF
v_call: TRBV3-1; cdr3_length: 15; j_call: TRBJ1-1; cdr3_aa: CASSQVQGGDTEAFF
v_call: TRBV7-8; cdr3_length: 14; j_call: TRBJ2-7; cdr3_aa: CASSLGGAHDEQYF
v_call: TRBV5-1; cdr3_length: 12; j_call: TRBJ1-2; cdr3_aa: CASSRDSYGYTF
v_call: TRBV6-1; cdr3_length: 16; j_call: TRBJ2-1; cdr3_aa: CASRGWGSGGFDEQFF
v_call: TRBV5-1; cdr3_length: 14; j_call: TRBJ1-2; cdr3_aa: CASSLAEGMAGYTF
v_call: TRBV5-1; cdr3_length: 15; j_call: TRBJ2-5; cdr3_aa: CASTWGDGIQETQYF
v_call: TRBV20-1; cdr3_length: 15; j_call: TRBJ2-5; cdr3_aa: CSARGIGGGRETQYF
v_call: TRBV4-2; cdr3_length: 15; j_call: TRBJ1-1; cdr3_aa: CASSQEHRGGTGAFF
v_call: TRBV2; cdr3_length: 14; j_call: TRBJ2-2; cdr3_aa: CASSEGRGTGELFF
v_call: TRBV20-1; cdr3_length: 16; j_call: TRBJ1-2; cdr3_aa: CSARDASGGGDYGYTF
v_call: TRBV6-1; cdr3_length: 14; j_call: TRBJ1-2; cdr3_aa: CASSRTGPHYGYTF
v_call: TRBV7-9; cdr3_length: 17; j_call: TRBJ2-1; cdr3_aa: CASSLWLGASSYNEQFF
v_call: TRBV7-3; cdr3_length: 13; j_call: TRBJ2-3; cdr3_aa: CASSPTGGNTQYF